The present entry profiles one TCR beta chain with its context. In its sample, this clonotype was seen many times. This clone's antigen is unknown. Base-call qualities are not available, and no considerably larger clone is one nucleotide away. This sample is part of a study of T-cell reconstitution after alpha-beta-depleted transplantation in children (dated by TCRdb to about 2016). Broadly, across the study: Using TCR repertoire profiling, the study followed T-cell immune reconstitution in a quantitative way in children after TCRalphabeta/CD19-depleted allogeneic hematopoietic cell transplantation.

The library came from PCR. The sequencer was an Illumina HiSeq 2500. To normalize quantification of the TCRbeta repertoire, the TCR libraries were built with molecular barcoding that relied on unique molecular identifiers. TCRdb reprocessed the public reads (quality trimming at Q25 with fastp, clone calling with MiXCR) and kept in-frame beta chains. A single entry per CDR3 protein holds the most common genes and DNA from its merged rows. The sample table holds around 93,000 distinct CDR3 sequences, of which roughly 8.8% were seen once. More than 6.5% of the sample rests with the top ten. The germline V and J ends show losses of 7 bases and 1 base respectively, and no gene match explains 10 bases of the junction. Inclusive of the bounding cysteine and phenylalanine, the CDR3 is 15 residues long. Only the CDR3 portion is preserved as DNA: 45 bases, with reading frame beginning at the first base. From the germline V gene (reference sequence), CDR1 is DFQATT and CDR2 is SNEGSKA.

Here the chain combines TRBV20-1 and TRBJ2-3; TRBD1 matches 8 bases in the middle. This TCR derives from a human donor who donated a stem cell graft to a child with congenital amegakaryocytic thrombocytopenia. Here the sequenced sample was PBMCs from the stem cell graft donor, taken from the stem cell graft. At the DNA level, the sequence is TGCAGTGGACCGGACAGGGTGAAAGGCACAGATACGCAGTATTTT. Its product reads: CSGPDRVKGTDTQYF.